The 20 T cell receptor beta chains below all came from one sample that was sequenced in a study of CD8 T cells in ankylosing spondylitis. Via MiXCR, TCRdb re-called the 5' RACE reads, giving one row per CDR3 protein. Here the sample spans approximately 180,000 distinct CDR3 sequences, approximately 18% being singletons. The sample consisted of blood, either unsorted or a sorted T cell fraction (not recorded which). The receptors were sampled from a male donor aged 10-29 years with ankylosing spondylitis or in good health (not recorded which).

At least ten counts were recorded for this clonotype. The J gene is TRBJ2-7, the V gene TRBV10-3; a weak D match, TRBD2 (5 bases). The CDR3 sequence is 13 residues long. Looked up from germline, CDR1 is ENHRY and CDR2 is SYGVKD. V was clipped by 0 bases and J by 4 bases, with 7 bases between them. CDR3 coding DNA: TGTGCCATCAGTGAGTCCCCGGGGTACGAGCAGTACTTC. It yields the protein CAISESPGYEQYF.

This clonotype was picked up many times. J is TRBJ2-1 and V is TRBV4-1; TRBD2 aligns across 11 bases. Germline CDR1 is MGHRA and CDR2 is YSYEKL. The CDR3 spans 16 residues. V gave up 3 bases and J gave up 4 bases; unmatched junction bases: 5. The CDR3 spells CASSHLGLAAYNEQFF. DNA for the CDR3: TGCGCCAGCAGCCACCTGGGACTAGCGGCATACAATGAGCAGTTCTTC.

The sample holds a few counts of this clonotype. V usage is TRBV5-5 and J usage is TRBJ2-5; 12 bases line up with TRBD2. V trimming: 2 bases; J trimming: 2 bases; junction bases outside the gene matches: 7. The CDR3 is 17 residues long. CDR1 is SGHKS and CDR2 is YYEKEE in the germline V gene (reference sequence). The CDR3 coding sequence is TGTGCCAGCAGCTTCCGCCGGACTAGCGGGACTCAAGAGACCCAGTACTTC. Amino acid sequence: CASSFRRTSGTQETQYF.

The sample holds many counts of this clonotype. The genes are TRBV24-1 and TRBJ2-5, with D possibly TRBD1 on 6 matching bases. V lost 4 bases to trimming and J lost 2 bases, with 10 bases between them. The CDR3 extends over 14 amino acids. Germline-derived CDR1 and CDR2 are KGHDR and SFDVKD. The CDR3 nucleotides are TGTGCCACCAGTGAACCGGACAGTCAAGAGACCCAGTACTTC. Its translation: CATSEPDSQETQYF.

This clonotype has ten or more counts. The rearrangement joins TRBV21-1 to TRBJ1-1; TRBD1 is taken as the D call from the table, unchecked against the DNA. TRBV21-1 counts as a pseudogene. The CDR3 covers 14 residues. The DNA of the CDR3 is TGTGCCAGCAGAAGGGGACACAAGAACACTGAAGCTTTCTTT. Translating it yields CASRRGHKNTEAFF.

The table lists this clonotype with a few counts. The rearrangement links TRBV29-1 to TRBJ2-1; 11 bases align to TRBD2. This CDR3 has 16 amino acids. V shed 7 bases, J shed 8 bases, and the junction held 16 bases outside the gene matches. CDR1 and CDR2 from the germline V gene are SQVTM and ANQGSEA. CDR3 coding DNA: TGCAGCGCTACCATAACTACTAGCGGGAGACAGGATGAGCAGTTCTTC. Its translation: CSATITTSGRQDEQFF.

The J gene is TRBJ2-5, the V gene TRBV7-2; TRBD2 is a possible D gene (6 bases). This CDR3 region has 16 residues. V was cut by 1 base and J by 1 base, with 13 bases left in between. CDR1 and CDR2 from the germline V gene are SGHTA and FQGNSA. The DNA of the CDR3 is TGTGCCAGCAGCTTAGTGTCCGGGAGCATCCAAGAGACCCAGTACTTC. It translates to CASSLVSGSIQETQYF.

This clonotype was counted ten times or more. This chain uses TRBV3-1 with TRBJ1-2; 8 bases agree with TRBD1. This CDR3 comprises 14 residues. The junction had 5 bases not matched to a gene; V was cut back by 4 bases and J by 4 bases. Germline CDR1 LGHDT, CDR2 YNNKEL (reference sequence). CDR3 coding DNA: TGTGCCAGCAGCCGCGGGACAGGAACCTATGGCTACACCTTC. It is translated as CASSRGTGTYGYTF.

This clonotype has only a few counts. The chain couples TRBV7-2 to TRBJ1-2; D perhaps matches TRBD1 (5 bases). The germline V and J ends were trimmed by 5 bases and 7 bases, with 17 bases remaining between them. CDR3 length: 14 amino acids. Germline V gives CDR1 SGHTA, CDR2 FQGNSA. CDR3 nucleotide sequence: TGTGCCAGCAGCCGGGGTGGGGACGTAAGTGGCTACACCTTC. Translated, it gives CASSRGGDVSGYTF.

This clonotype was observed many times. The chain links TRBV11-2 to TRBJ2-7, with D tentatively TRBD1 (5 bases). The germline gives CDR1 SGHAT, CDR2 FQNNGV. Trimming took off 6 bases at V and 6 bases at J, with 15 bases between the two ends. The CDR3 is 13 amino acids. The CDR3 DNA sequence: TGTGCCAGCAGTGAGGAGACAGCCACCGAGCAGTACTTC. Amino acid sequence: CASSEETATEQYF.

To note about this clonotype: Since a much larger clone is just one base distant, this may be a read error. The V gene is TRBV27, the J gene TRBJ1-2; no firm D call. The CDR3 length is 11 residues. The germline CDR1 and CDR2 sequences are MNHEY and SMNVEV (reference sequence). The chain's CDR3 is CASRSGRGYPF. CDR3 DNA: TGTGCCAGCAGATCTGGGCGTGGCTACCCCTTC.

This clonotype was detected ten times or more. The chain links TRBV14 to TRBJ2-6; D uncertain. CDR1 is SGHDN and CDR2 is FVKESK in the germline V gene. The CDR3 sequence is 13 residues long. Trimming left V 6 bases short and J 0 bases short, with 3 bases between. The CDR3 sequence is CASRFSGANVLTF. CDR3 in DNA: TGTGCCAGCAGATTCTCTGGGGCCAACGTCCTGACTTTC.

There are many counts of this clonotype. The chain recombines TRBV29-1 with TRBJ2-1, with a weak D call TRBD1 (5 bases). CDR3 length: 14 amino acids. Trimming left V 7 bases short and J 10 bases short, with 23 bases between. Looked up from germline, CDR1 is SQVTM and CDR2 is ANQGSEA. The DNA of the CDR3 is TGCAGCGCTGAGACTTACCTTTCGAAGGGGGAGCAGTTCTTC. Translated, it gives CSAETYLSKGEQFF.

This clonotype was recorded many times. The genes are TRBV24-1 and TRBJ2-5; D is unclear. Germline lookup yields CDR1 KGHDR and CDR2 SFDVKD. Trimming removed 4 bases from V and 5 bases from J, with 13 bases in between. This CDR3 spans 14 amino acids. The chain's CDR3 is CATSDHRSGETQYF. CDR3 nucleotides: TGTGCCACCAGTGACCACCGATCCGGGGAGACCCAGTACTTC.

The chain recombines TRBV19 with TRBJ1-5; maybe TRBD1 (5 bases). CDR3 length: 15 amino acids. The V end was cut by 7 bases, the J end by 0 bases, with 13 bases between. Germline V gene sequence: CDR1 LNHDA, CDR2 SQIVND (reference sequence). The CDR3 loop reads CASMVGLNSNQPQHF. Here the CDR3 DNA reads TGTGCCAGTATGGTGGGGCTGAATAGCAATCAGCCCCAGCATTTT.

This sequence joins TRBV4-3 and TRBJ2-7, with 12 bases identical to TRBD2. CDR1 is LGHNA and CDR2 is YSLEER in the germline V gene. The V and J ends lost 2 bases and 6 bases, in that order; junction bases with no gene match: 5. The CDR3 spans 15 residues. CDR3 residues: CASSQLLAGGSEQYF. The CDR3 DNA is TGCGCCAGCAGCCAACTACTAGCGGGAGGAAGCGAGCAGTACTTC.

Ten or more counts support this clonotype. The CDR3 loop is CATKLAGGTDTQYF. DNA for the CDR3: TGTGCCACCAAACTAGCGGGAGGCACAGATACGCAGTATTTT. This rearrangement joins TRBV12-3 or TRBV12-4 to TRBJ2-3, with 11 bases that match TRBD2. Losses at the gene ends were 10 bases for V and 1 base for J; bases not matched to a gene: 4. This CDR3 spans 14 amino acids.

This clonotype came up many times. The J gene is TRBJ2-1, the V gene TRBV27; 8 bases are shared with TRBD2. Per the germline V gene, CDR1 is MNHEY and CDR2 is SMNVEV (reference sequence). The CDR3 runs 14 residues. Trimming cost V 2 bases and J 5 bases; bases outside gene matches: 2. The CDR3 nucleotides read TGTGCCAGCAGTTTAGGGACTAGTCACAATGAGCAGTTCTTC. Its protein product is CASSLGTSHNEQFF.

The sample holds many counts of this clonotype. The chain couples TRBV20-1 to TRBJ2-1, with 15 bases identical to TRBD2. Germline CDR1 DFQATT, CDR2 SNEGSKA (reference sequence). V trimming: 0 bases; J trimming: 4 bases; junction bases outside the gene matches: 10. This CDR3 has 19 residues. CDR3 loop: CSAREMGTSGRRGYNEQFF. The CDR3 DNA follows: TGCAGTGCTAGAGAAATGGGGACTAGCGGGAGGAGGGGTTACAATGAGCAGTTCTTC.

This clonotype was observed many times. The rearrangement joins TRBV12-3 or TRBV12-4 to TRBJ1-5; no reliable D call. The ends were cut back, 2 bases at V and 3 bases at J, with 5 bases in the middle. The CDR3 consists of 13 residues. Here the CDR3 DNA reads TGTGCCAGCAGTTTAAACACCAATCAGCCCCAGCATTTT. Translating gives CASSLNTNQPQHF.